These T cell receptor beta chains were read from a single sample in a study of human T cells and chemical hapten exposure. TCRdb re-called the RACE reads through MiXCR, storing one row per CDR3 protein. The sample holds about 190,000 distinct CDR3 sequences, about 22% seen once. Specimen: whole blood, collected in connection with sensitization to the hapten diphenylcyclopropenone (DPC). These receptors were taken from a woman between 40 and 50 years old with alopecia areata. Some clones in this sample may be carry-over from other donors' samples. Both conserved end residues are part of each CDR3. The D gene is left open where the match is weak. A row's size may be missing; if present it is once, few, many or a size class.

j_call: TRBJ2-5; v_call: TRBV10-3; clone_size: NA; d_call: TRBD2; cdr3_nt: TGTGCCATCAGTGAGAAACTAGCGGGAGGGTCACAAGAGACCCAGTACTTC; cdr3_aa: CAISEKLAGGSQETQYF
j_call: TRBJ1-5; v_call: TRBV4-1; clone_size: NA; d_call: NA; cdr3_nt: TGCGCCAGCAGCCAAGATTGGGGCGATGATCAGCCCCAGCATTTT; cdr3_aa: CASSQDWGDDQPQHF
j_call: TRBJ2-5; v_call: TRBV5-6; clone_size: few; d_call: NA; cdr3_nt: TGTGCCAGCAGCCGAGGACCTCTACAAGAGACCCAGTACTTC; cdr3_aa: CASSRGPLQETQYF
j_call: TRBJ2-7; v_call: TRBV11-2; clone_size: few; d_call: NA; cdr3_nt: TGTGCCAGCAGCGACGGACAGGTCGGAGGGCGAAAGCAGTACTTC; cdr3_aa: CASSDGQVGGRKQYF
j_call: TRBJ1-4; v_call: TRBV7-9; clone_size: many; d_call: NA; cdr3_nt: TGTGCCAGCAGCTCTCCTCTCCATAATGAAAAACTGTTTTTT; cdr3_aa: CASSSPLHNEKLFF
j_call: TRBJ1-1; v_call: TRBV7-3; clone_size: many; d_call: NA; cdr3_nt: TGTGCCAGCAGCTTATCCGCAGGCATGAACACTGAAGCTTTCTTT; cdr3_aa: CASSLSAGMNTEAFF
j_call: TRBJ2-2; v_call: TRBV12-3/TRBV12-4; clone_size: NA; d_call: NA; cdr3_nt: TGTGCCAGCAGTTTAGGGGACTTCGGAAACACCGGGGAGCTGTTTTTT; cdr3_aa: CASSLGDFGNTGELFF
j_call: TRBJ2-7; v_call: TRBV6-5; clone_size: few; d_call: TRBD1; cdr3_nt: TGTGCCAGCAGTCGAATCTCACCGGGACAGGGGTTTTACGAGCAGTACTTC; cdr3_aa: CASSRISPGQGFYEQYF
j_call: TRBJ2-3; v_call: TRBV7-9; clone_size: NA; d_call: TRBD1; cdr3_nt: TGTGCCAGCAGTTGGGACAGGGTCCCTAGTACGCAGTATTTT; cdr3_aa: CASSWDRVPSTQYF
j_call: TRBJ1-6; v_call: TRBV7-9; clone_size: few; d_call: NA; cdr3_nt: TGTGCCAGCAGCGCTACAGGAGACTATAATTCACCCCTCCACTTT; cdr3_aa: CASSATGDYNSPLHF
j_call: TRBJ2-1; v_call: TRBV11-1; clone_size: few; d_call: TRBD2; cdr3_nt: TGTGCCAGCAGCCCGACTAGCGACCACTACAATGAGCAGTTCTTC; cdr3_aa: CASSPTSDHYNEQFF
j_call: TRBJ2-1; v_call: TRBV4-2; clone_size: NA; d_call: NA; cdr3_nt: TGTGCCAGCAGCCAAGATCCCTACAGCTCCTACAATGAGCAGTTCTTC; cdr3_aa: CASSQDPYSSYNEQFF
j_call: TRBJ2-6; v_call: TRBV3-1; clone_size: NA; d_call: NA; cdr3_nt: TGTGCCAGCCGACAGATCCGCTCTGGGGCCAACGTCCTGACTTTC; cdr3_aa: CASRQIRSGANVLTF
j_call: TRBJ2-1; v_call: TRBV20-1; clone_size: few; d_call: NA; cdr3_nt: TGCAGTGCGGCCGGGAAACAGGGCTACAATGAGCAGTTCTTC; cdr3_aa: CSAAGKQGYNEQFF
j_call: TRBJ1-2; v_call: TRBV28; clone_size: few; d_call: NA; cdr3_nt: TGTGCCAGCAGACTACGAAATGGCTACACCTTC; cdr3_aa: CASRLRNGYTF
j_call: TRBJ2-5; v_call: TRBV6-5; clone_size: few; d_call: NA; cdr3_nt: TGTGCCAGCAGACAGGCCGGGGGGACCCAGTACTTC; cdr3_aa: CASRQAGGTQYF
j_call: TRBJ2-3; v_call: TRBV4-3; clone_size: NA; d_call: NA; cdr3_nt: TGCGCCAGCAGCCTGGGGGTTCAGAGGATCACAGATACGCAGTATTTT; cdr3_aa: CASSLGVQRITDTQYF
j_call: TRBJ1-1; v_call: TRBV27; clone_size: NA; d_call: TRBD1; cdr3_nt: TGTGCCAGCACGACAGGGGTTAACACTGAAGCTTTCTTT; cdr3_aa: CASTTGVNTEAFF
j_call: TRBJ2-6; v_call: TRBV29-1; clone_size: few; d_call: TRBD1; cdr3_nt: TGCAGCGTTGCTCAGTACAGGGGGGCTGGGGCCAACGTCCTGACTTTC; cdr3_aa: CSVAQYRGAGANVLTF
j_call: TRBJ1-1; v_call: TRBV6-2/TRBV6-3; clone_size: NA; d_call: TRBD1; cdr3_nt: TGTGCCAGCAGTTCAACAGGGGGTATCGACACTGAAGCTTTCTTT; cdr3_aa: CASSSTGGIDTEAFF
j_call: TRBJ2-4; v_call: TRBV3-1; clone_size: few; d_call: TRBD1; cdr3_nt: TGTGCCAGCAGCCAAGTACAGGGGGCCAAAAACATTCAGTACTTC; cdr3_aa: CASSQVQGAKNIQYF
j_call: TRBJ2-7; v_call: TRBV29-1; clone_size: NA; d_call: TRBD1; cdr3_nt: TGCAGCGTTGCTAGGGACAGGGGATTCTACGAGCAGTACTTC; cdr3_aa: CSVARDRGFYEQYF
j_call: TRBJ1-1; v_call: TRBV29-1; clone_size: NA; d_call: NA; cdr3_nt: TGCAGCGTTGAACCAACACGGGCTTTCTTT; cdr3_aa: CSVEPTRAFF
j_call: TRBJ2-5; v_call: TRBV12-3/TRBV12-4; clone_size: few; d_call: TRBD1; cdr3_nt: TGTGCCAGCAGTTTGGGGCAGGGGGCAGAGACCCAGTACTTC; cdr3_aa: CASSLGQGAETQYF
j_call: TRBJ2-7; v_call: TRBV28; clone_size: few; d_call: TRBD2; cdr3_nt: TGTGCCAGCAGTTTGATAGCGGGACACTCCTACGAGCAGTACTTC; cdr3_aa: CASSLIAGHSYEQYF
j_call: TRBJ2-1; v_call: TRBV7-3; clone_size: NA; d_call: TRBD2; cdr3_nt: TGTGCCAGCAGCTTACTAGCGGGAGTAAACAATGAGCAGTTCTTC; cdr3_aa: CASSLLAGVNNEQFF
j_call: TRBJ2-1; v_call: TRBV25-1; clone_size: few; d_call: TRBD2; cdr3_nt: TGTGCCAGCAGTGTAAGCGGGGACTACAATGAGCAGTTCTTC; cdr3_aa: CASSVSGDYNEQFF
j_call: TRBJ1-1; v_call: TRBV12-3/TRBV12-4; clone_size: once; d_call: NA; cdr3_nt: TGTGCCAGCAGTTCGGGGGAACGGTACACTGAAGCTTTCTTT; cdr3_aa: CASSSGERYTEAFF
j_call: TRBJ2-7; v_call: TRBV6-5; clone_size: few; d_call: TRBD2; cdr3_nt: TGTGCCAGCAGGTACGCCTCTAGCGGTTCCTACGAGCAGTACTTC; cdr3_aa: CASRYASSGSYEQYF
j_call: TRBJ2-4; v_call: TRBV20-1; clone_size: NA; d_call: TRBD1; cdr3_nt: TGCAGTGCTGGAGGACCCGGGACAGACAACAACATTCAGTACTTC; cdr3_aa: CSAGGPGTDNNIQYF
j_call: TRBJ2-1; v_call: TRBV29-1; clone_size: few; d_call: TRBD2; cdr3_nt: TGCAGCGTTGTATTTAGCGGGAGCTTGAGGTGGCAGTTCTTC; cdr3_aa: CSVVFSGSLRWQFF
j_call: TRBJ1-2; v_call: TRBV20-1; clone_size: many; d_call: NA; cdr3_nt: TGCAGTGCTAGGTCAGGACCCTATGGCTACACCTTC; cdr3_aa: CSARSGPYGYTF
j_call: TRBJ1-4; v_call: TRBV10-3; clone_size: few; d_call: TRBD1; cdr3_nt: TGTGCCAGCGCCGGGACAGGGGGACTTACCAATGAAAAACTGTTTTTT; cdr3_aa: CASAGTGGLTNEKLFF
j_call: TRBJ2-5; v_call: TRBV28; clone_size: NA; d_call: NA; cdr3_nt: TGTGCCAGCAGACTGGACCATCTCGGGACCCAGTACTTC; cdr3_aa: CASRLDHLGTQYF
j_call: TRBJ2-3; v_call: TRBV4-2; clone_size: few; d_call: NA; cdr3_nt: TGTGCCAGCAGCCAAGATGGCCTAGTGGCAGATACGCAGTATTTT; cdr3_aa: CASSQDGLVADTQYF
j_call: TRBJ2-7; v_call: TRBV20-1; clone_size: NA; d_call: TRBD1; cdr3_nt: TGCAGTGCTAGCCGGGACAGCACCTACGAGCAGTACTTC; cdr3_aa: CSASRDSTYEQYF
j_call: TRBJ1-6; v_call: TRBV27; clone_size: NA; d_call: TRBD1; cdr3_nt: TGTGCCAGCAGACAGGGGCCTAATAATTCACCCCTCCACTTT; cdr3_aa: CASRQGPNNSPLHF
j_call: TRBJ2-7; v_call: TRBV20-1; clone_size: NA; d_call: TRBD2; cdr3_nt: TGCAGTGCTAGTCTTACTAGCGGGATAAACGAGCAGTACTTC; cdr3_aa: CSASLTSGINEQYF
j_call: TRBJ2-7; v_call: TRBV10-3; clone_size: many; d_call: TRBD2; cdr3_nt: TGTGCCATCACCCCTAGCGGGAGGGCGTACGAGCAGTACTTC; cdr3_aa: CAITPSGRAYEQYF
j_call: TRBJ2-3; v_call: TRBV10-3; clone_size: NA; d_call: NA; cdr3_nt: TGTGCCACCCGGGCCCGGGAGTTAGGCACAGATACGCAGTATTTT; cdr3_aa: CATRARELGTDTQYF